Listed here are 15 T cell receptor beta chains from one sample, sequenced in a study of T cells after yellow fever vaccination. TCRdb ran MiXCR on the 5' RACE reads and lists one entry per CDR3 protein. The sample includes fewer than 650,000 distinct CDR3 sequences, just over 20% of them seen just once. Sequencing used PBMCs, obtained 21 days after the first yellow fever vaccination. These receptors came from a man between 18 and 35 years old who received the YFV17D yellow fever vaccine.

V and J are TRBV7-4 and TRBJ2-5, with 10 bases aligning to TRBD2. Germline-derived CDR1 and CDR2 are SGHVT and SQSDAQ. The J segment lost 4 bases and the V segment lost 11 bases, leaving 19 bases of the junction unmatched. This CDR3 has 17 residues. The CDR3, as DNA: TGTGCCTCCAGCCTAAGCGGGGGGGTTCGGGTAGGAGAGACCCAGTACTTC. It specifies CASSLSGGVRVGETQYF.

V gene TRBV11-1 combines with J gene TRBJ1-1; D uncertain. V was shortened by 5 bases and J by 0 bases, with 10 bases between the two germline ends. The germline V gene encodes CDR1 SGHAT and CDR2 FQDESV (reference sequence). This CDR3 comprises 14 residues. The CDR3 loop is CASSAQNMNTEAFF. The CDR3 DNA reads TGTGCCAGCAGCGCCCAAAACATGAACACTGAAGCTTTCTTT.

The rearrangement uses TRBV4-3 and TRBJ2-2; D is undetermined. This CDR3 is built from 14 residues. Trimming took off 4 bases at V and 1 base at J, with 7 bases between the two ends. CDR1 is LGHNA, CDR2 YSLEER, per germline. The CDR3 protein is CASSRLRNTGELFF. CDR3 nucleotides: TGCGCCAGCAGCCGCCTTCGGAACACCGGGGAGCTGTTTTTT.

This clonotype has a handful of counts. The J gene is TRBJ2-1, the V gene TRBV3-1; D not resolved. The CDR3 spans 12 residues. Germline V gene data show CDR1 as LGHDT and CDR2 as YNNKEL (reference sequence). Trimming removed 3 bases from V and 15 bases from J, with 15 bases in between. The CDR3 loop reads CASSQRTSFRFF. The CDR3 DNA reads TGTGCCAGCAGCCAGCGGACGTCGTTTCGGTTCTTC.

The chain combines TRBV7-9 with TRBJ1-3; D unresolved. Germline V lookup: CDR1 SEHNR, CDR2 FQNEAQ (reference sequence). V shed 5 bases and J shed 2 bases, with 13 bases lying between them. The CDR3 covers 15 residues. CDR3 amino acids: CASSVWLKAGNTIYF. The CDR3 nucleotides read TGTGCCAGCAGCGTCTGGCTTAAAGCTGGAAACACCATATATTTT.

A few counts support this clonotype. This chain links TRBV7-9 with TRBJ2-1, with 8 positions matching TRBD1. The J segment lost 4 bases and the V segment lost 8 bases, leaving 7 bases of the junction unmatched. The CDR3 spans 14 residues. Germline CDR1 reads SEHNR; CDR2 reads FQNEAQ (reference sequence). The CDR3 spells CASQGAGNYNEQFF. In nucleotides, the CDR3 is TGTGCCAGCCAGGGGGCAGGGAATTACAATGAGCAGTTCTTC.

The rearrangement uses TRBV7-2 and TRBJ2-5; no clear D gene. Trimming pared 3 bases from V and 1 base from J, leaving 6 bases between. This CDR3 is built from 13 residues. The V gene's germline CDR1 is SGHTA and CDR2 FQGNSA. CDR3 coding DNA: TGTGCCAGCAGCTTTTACAGCCAAGAGACCCAGTACTTC. Its translation is CASSFYSQETQYF.

The CDR3 coding sequence is TGTGCCAGCACCCTGGACGGGGGGATGAATCAGCCCCAGCATTTT. It encodes CASTLDGGMNQPQHF. The gene calls are TRBV7-2 and TRBJ1-5, with D possibly matching TRBD1 (5 bases). Germline CDR1 reads SGHTA; CDR2 reads FQGNSA. This CDR3 region has 15 residues. Trimming removed 7 bases from V and 4 bases from J, with 17 bases in between.

The CDR3 region is CASSLSGALDEQYF. The CDR3 nucleotides read TGTGCCAGCAGTCTTAGCGGGGCCCTGGACGAGCAGTACTTC. The chain employs TRBV9 and TRBJ2-7; 8 bases align to TRBD2. The germline CDR1 and CDR2 sequences are SGDLS and YYNGEE. There are 14 residues in the CDR3. Trimming took 5 bases from V and 5 from J; bases not matched to a gene: 9.

This chain connects TRBV5-1 to TRBJ1-2, with D tentatively TRBD1 (6 bases). CDR3 size: 13 residues. Germline V CDR1 and CDR2: SGHRS, YFSETQ. The V and J ends lost 3 bases and 7 bases respectively, with 13 bases between them. Here the CDR3 reads CASSSTGFSGYTF. Written as DNA, the CDR3 is TGCGCCAGCAGCTCTACAGGGTTTTCTGGCTACACCTTC.

This clonotype was seen only a few times. The V and J genes are TRBV29-1 and TRBJ2-3, with 7 bases identical to TRBD1. Trimming cost V 8 bases and J 3 bases; bases outside gene matches: 5. Germline-derived CDR1 and CDR2 are SQVTM and ANQGSEA. The CDR3 contains 12 residues. CDR3 bases: TGCAGCAACCGACAGGGAACAGATACGCAGTATTTT. Protein sequence: CSNRQGTDTQYF.

The genes are TRBV13 and TRBJ1-4; D call uncertain. This CDR3 is 14 amino acids long. Between the trimmed V and J ends, which lost 1 base and 8 bases, there was a span of 11 bases. Germline values: CDR1 PRHDT, CDR2 FYEKMQ (reference sequence). The CDR3 DNA reads TGTGCCAGCAGCTTAGAACAGACCGGGGAAAAACTGTTTTTT. Residues: CASSLEQTGEKLFF.

This clonotype was recorded a few times. V is TRBV6-2 or TRBV6-3 and J is TRBJ2-3, with 7 nucleotides matching TRBD1. This CDR3 has 15 residues. Losses at the gene ends were 8 bases for V and 3 bases for J; bases not matched to a gene: 11. The V gene's germline CDR1 is MNHEY and CDR2 SVGEGT. Written as DNA, the CDR3 is TGTGCCAGCGTACAGGGGCTCCGATGGACAGATACGCAGTATTTT. This translates into CASVQGLRWTDTQYF.

This clonotype was found a few times. The chain links TRBV12-3 or TRBV12-4 to TRBJ1-4; D is uncertain. This CDR3 comprises 15 residues. V was trimmed by 5 bases and J by 7 bases, leaving 17 bases between them. CDR3 protein: CASSPGLIGSEKLFF. CDR3 nucleotides: TGTGCCAGCAGTCCTGGGTTAATCGGTAGTGAAAAACTGTTTTTT.

This clonotype was found a few times. The chain carries TRBV7-6 and TRBJ1-2; weak D call: TRBD1 (5 bases). The germline V and J ends were trimmed by 5 bases and 2 bases, with 24 bases remaining between them. The CDR3 contains 18 residues. The germline CDR1 and CDR2 sequences are SGHVS and FNYEAQ. CDR3 sequence: CASSTQPYRRGRNYGYTF. The CDR3 DNA is TGTGCCAGCAGCACTCAGCCATACAGGAGAGGAAGGAACTATGGCTACACCTTC. Using reference TRBV7-6 and TRBJ1-2 for the parts outside the CDR3, the full variable domain is GAGVSQSPRYKVTKRGQDVALRCDPISGHVSLYWYRQALGQGPEFLTYFNYEAQQDKSGLPNDRFSAERPEGSISTLTIQRTEQRDSAMYRCASSTQPYRRGRNYGYTFGSGTRLTVV.